The sequence of this TCR beta chain was determined in a study of T cell changes during pregnancy in multiple sclerosis. Trimming pared 1 base from V and 2 bases from J, leaving 16 bases between. The CDR3 extends over 17 amino acids. The germline V gene encodes CDR1 SGHRS and CDR2 YFSETQ. TCRdb's copy holds only in-frame clones and misses some; the assay was immunoSEQ multiplex PCR. The sample includes roughly 49,000 clones, nearly 95% seen only once; the top ten take around 1%. Sequences were derived from peripheral blood, sampled after pregnancy. The V gene is TRBV5-1, the J gene TRBJ2-1, with D perhaps TRBD2 (6 bases). The TCR comes from a female donor with multiple sclerosis, enrolled in a pregnancy study. DNA for the CDR3: TGCGCCAGCAGCTTGCTGGTGGGGGGTTCGGCCTACAATGAGCAGTTCTTC. Protein: CASSLLVGGSAYNEQFF. Filled out from reference TRBV5-1 and TRBJ2-1, the complete variable domain reads KAGVTQTPRYLIKTRGQQVTLSCSPISGHRSVSWYQQTPGQGLQFLFEYFSETQRNKGNFPGRFSGRQFSNSRSEMNVSTLELGDSALYLCASSLLVGGSAYNEQFFGPGTRLTVL.